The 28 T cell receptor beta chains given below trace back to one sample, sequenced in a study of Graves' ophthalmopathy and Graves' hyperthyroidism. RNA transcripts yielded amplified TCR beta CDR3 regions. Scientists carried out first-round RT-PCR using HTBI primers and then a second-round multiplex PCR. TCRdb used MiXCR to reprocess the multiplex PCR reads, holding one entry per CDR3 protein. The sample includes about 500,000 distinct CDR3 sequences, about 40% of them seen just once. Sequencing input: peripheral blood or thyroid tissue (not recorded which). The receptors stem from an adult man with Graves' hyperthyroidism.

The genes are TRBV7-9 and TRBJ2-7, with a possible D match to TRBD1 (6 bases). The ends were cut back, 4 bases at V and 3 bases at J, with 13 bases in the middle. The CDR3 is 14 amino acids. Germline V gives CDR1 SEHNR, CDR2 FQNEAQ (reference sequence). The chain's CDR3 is CASSSWTEDYEQYF. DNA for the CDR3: TGTGCCAGCAGCTCTTGGACAGAGGACTACGAGCAGTACTTC.

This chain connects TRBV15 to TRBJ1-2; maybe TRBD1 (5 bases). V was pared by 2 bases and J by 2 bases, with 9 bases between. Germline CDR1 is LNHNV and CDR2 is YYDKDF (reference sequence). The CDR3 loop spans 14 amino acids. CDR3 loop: CATSRTSGNYGYTF. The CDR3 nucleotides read TGTGCCACCAGCAGAACATCAGGGAACTATGGCTACACCTTC. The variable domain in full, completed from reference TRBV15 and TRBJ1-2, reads DAMVIQNPRYQVTQFGKPVTLSCSQTLNHNVMYWYQQKSSQAPKLLFHYYDKDFNNEADTPDNFQSRRPNTSFCFLDIRSPGLGDTAMYLCATSRTSGNYGYTFGSGTRLTVV.

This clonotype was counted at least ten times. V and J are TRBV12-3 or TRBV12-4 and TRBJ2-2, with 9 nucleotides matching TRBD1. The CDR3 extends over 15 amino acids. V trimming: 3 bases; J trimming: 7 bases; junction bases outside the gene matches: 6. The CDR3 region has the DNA TGTGCCAGCAGTTTCAACACAGGGGGCGGCGGGGAGCTGTTTTTT. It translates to CASSFNTGGGGELFF.

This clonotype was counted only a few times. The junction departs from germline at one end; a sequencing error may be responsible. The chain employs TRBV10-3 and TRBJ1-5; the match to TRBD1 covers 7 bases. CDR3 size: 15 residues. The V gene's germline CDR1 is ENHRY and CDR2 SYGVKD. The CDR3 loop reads CASSGNRGFGQPQHF. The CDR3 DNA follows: TGTGCCAGCAGTGGTAACAGGGGTTTCGGTCAGCCCCAGCATTTT.

The CDR3 spells CASSVDLGANSPLHF. CDR3 sequence (DNA): TGTGCCAGCAGCGTAGACCTGGGGGCAAATTCACCCCTCCACTTT. The chain uses TRBV9 and TRBJ1-6; a possible D gene is TRBD1 (6 bases). V gave up 0 bases and J gave up 7 bases, with 11 bases separating them. The germline CDR1 and CDR2 sequences are SGDLS and YYNGEE. The CDR3 is 15 amino acids. Using reference TRBV9 and TRBJ1-6 for the parts outside the CDR3, the full variable domain is DSGVTQTPKHLITATGQRVTLRCSPRSGDLSVYWYQQSLDQGLQFLIQYYNGEERAKGNILERFSAQQFPDLHSELNLSSLELGDSALYFCASSVDLGANSPLHFGNGTRLTVT.

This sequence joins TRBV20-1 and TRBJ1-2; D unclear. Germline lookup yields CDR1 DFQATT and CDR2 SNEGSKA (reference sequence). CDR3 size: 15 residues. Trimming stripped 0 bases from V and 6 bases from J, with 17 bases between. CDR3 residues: CSARDPTSGVHGYTF. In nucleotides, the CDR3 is TGCAGTGCTAGAGACCCGACTAGCGGGGTTCATGGCTACACCTTC.

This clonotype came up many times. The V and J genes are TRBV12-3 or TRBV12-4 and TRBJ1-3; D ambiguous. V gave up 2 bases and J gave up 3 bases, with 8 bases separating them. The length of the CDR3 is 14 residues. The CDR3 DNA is TGTGCCAGCAGTTTAATAGGAGGTGGAAACACCATATATTTT. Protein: CASSLIGGGNTIYF.

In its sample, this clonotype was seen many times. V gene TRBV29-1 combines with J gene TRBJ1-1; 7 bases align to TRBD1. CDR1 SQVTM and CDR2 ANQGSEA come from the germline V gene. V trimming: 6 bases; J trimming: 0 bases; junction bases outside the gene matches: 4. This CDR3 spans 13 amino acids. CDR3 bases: TGCAGCGTGAGACAGGGCCTGAACACTGAAGCTTTCTTT. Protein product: CSVRQGLNTEAFF.

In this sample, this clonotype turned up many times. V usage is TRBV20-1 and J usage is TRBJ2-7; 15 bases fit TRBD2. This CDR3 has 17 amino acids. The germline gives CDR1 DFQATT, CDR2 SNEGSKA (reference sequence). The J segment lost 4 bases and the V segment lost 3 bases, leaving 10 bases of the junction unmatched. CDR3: CSASPPGLAGGHYEQYF. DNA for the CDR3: TGCAGTGCTAGCCCCCCCGGACTAGCGGGAGGGCATTACGAGCAGTACTTC.

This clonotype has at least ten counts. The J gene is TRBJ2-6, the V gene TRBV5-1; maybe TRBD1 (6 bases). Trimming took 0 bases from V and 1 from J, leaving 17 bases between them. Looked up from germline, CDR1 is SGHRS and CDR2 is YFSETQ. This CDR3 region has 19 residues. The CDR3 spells CASSLALWDIKSGANVLTF. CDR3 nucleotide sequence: TGCGCCAGCAGCTTGGCCCTCTGGGACATCAAATCTGGGGCCAACGTCCTGACTTTC.

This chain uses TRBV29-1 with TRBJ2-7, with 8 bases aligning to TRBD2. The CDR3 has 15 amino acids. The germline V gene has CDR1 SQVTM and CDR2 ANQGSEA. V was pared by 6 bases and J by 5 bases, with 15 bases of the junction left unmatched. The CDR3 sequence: CSVTGTGTRDHEQYF. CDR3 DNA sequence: TGCAGCGTCACCGGGACCGGGACTAGGGACCACGAGCAGTACTTC.

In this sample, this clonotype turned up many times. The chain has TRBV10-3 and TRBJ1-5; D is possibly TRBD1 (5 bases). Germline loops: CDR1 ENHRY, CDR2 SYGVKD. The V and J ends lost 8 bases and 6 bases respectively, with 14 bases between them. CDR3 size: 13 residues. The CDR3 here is CAIDDGGGQPQHF. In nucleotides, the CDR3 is TGTGCCATCGATGACGGGGGAGGTCAGCCCCAGCATTTT.

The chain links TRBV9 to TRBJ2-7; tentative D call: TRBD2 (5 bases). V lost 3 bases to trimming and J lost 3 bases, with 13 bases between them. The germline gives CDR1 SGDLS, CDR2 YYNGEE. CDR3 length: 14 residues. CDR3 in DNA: TGTGCCAGCAGCGCCAGCGGTGGTTTCTACGAGCAGTACTTC. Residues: CASSASGGFYEQYF.

This CDR3 is CSARDGRGNEQFF. The CDR3 nucleotides are TGCAGTGCTAGAGATGGACGGGGCAATGAGCAGTTCTTC. J is TRBJ2-1 and V is TRBV20-1; weak D call: TRBD2 (5 bases). Germline CDR1 is DFQATT and CDR2 is SNEGSKA (reference sequence). The CDR3 totals 13 residues. V lost 0 bases, J lost 6 bases, and 9 bases lay in between.

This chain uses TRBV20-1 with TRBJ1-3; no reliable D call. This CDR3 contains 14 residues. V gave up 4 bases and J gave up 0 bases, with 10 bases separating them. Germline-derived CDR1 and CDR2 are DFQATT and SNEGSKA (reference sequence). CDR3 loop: CSAKVTRSGNTIYF. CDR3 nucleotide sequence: TGCAGTGCTAAAGTGACCCGCTCTGGAAACACCATATATTTT.

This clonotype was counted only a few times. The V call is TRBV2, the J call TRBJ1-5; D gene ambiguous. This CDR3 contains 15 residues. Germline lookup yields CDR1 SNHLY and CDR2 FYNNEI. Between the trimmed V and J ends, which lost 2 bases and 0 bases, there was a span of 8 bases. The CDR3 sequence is CASSEIGGSNQPQHF. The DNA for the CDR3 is TGTGCCAGCAGTGAAATAGGCGGTAGCAATCAGCCCCAGCATTTT. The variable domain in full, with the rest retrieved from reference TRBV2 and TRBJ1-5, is EPEVTQTPSHQVTQMGQEVILRCVPISNHLYFYWYRQILGQKVEFLVSFYNNEISEKSEIFDDQFSVERPDGSNFTLKIRSTKLEDSAMYFCASSEIGGSNQPQHFGDGTRLSIL.

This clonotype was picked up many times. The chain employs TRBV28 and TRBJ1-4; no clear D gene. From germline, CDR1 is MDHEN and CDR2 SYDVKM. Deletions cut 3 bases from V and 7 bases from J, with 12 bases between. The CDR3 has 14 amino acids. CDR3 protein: CASSFLGRTEKLFF. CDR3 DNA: TGTGCCAGCAGTTTCCTAGGACGGACTGAAAAACTGTTTTTT.

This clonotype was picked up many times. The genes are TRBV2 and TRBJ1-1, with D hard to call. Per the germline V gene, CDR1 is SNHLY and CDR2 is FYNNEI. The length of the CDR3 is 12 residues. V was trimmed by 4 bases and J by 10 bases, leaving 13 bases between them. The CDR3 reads CASSAVRGVAFF. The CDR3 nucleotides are TGTGCCAGCAGTGCGGTCCGGGGTGTAGCTTTCTTT.

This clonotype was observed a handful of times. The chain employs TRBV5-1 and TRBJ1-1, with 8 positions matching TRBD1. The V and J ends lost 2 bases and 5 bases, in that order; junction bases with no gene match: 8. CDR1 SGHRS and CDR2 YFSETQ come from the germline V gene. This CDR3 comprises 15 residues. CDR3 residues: CASSLTGGVRTEAFF. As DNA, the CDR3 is TGCGCCAGCAGCTTAACAGGGGGGGTACGAACTGAAGCTTTCTTT.

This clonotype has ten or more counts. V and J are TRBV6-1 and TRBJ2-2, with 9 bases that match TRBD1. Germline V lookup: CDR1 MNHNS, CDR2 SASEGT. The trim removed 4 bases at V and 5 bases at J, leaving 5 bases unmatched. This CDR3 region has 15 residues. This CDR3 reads CASSGTGGFTGELFF. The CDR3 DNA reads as TGTGCCAGCAGTGGTACAGGGGGCTTTACCGGGGAGCTGTTTTTT.

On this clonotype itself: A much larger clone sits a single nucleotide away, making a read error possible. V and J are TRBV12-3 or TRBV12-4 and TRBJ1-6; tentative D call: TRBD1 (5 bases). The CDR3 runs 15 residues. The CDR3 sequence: CASSYQGSYNSRLHF. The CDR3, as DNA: TGTGCCAGCAGTTACCAGGGTTCCTATAATTCACGCCTCCACTTT.

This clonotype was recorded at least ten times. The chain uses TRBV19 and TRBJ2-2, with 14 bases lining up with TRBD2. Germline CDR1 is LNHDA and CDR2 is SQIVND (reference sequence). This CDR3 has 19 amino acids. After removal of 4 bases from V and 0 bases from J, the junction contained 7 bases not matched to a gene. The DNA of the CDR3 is TGTGCCAGTAGTAAGCGACTAGCGGGAGGGCCACCGAACACCGGGGAGCTGTTTTTT. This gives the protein CASSKRLAGGPPNTGELFF.

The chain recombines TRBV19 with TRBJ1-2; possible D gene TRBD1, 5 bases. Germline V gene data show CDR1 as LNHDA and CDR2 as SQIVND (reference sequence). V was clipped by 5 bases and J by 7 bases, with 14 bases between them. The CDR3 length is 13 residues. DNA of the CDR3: TGTGCCAGTAGTCCGGGACGTTTGACTGGCTACACCTTC. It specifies CASSPGRLTGYTF.

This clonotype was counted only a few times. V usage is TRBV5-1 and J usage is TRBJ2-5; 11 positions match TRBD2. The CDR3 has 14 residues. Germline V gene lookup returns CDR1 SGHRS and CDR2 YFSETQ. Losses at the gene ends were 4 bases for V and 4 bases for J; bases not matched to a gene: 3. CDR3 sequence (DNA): TGCGCCAGCAGCGGAGGGACTAGCGGAGAGACCCAGTACTTC. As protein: CASSGGTSGETQYF.

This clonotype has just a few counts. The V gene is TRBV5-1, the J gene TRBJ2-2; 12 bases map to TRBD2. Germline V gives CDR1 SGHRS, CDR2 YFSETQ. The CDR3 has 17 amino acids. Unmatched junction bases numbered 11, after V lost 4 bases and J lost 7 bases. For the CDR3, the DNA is TGCGCCAGCAGCCCGCTGCTAGCGGGAGGGCCTAGCGGGGAGCTGTTTTTT. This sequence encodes CASSPLLAGGPSGELFF.

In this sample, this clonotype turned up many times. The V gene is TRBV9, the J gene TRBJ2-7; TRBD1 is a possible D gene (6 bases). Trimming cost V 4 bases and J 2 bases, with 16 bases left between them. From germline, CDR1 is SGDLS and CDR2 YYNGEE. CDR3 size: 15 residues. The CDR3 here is CASSPRPTGTYEQYF. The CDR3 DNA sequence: TGTGCCAGCAGCCCCAGGCCCACAGGGACCTACGAGCAGTACTTC.

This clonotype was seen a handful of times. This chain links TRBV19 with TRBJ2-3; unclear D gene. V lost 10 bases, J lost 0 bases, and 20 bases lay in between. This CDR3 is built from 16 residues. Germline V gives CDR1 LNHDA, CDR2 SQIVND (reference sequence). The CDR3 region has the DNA TGTGCCACCTCCCAATGGGTGGGTGGGAGCACAGATACGCAGTATTTT. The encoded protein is CATSQWVGGSTDTQYF.

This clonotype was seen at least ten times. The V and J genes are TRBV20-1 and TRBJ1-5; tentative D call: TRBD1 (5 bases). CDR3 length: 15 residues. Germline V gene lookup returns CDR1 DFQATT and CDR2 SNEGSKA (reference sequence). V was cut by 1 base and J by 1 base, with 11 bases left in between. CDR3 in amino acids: CSARVGGGSNQPQHF. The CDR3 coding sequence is TGCAGTGCTAGAGTGGGCGGGGGAAGCAATCAGCCCCAGCATTTT.